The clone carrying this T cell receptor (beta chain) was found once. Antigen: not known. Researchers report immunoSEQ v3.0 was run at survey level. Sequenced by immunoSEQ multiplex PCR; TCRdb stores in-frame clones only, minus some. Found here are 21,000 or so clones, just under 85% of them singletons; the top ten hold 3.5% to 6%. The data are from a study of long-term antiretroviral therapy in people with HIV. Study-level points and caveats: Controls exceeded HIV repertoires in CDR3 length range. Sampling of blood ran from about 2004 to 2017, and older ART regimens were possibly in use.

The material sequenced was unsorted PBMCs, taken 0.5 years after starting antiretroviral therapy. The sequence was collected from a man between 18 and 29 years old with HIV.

CDR3 protein: CATSRESDRRSGTRVYF. The CDR3 nucleotides are TGTGCCACCAGCAGAGAGTCAGACAGGAGATCCGGGACTAGGGTGTATTTT. The chain employs TRBV15 and TRBJ2-3; 8 bases fit TRBD2. The V gene's germline CDR1 is LNHNV and CDR2 YYDKDF (reference sequence). The CDR3 runs 17 residues. The V gene end was trimmed by 0 bases and the J gene end by 14 bases; junction bases not matched to a gene: 19. Full variable domain (remainder filled in from reference TRBV15 and TRBJ2-3): DAMVIQNPRYQVTQFGKPVTLSCSQTLNHNVMYWYQQKSSQAPKLLFHYYDKDFNNEADTPDNFQSRRPNTSFCFLDIRSPGLGDTAMYLCATSRESDRRSGTRVYFGPGTRLTVL.